Presented here are 6 T cell receptor beta chains from one specimen sequenced in a study of PD-1 blockade in classical Hodgkin lymphoma. Clones were read by immunoSEQ multiplex PCR, and TCRdb kept only the in-frame ones, dropping some. The table includes tens of thousands of clones, more than 60% detected once. Each patient's relapse followed autologous stem cell transplantation, and brentuximab vedotin exposure varied. Thawed PBMCs underwent magnetic negative selection to yield purified CD4+ T cells. This material consisted of CD4+ T cells from blood, taken at baseline. These receptors were taken from a human donor with classical Hodgkin lymphoma.

This clone was seen a single time. This chain connects TRBV19 to TRBJ1-6; maybe TRBD1 (5 bases). V lost 7 bases to trimming and J lost 2 bases, with 12 bases between them. The CDR3 has 15 amino acids. Germline-derived CDR1 and CDR2 are LNHDA and SQIVND (reference sequence). This CDR3 reads CASTGGGTYNSPLHF. For the CDR3, the DNA is TGTGCCAGTACCGGGGGAGGCACCTATAATTCACCCCTCCACTTT.

The chain is built from TRBV5-1 and TRBJ2-7; 9 positions match TRBD2. With 4 bases clipped from V and 0 bases from J, the junction kept 5 bases outside the gene matches. Per the germline V gene, CDR1 is SGHRS and CDR2 is YFSETQ. The CDR3 is made up of 15 amino acids. This CDR3 reads CASSAGGAISYEQYF. The CDR3 nucleotides read TGCGCCAGCAGCGCGGGGGGGGCCATCTCCTACGAGCAGTACTTC. The full variable domain, in which reference TRBV5-1 and TRBJ2-7 provide the parts outside the CDR3, is KAGVTQTPRYLIKTRGQQVTLSCSPISGHRSVSWYQQTPGQGLQFLFEYFSETQRNKGNFPGRFSGRQFSNSRSEMNVSTLELGDSALYLCASSAGGAISYEQYFGPGTRLTVT.

The rearrangement joins TRBV5-1 to TRBJ1-1, with D maybe TRBD1 (6 bases). The CDR3 contains 16 residues. CDR1 SGHRS and CDR2 YFSETQ come from the germline V gene. V lost 3 bases to trimming and J lost 1 base, with 16 bases between them. In DNA, the CDR3 is TGCGCCAGCAGCTGGGGGGGGCTCACAAGGAACACTGAAGCTTTCTTT. Translation: CASSWGGLTRNTEAFF.

As regards this clone: A read error may produce the germline difference seen at one junction end. The J gene is TRBJ2-1, the V gene TRBV20-1; no reliable D call. Germline values: CDR1 DFQATT, CDR2 SNEGSKA (reference sequence). The length of the CDR3 is 10 residues. For the CDR3, the DNA is TGCAGTGCTAGAGCCTATCCCAACCTCTTC. Protein: CSARAYPNLF.

This sequence joins TRBV15 and TRBJ1-2; D is possibly TRBD1 (5 bases). Trimming took off 0 bases at V and 4 bases at J, with 12 bases between the two ends. The CDR3 is 15 amino acids. Germline CDR1 LNHNV, CDR2 YYDKDF (reference sequence). DNA of the CDR3: TGTGCCACCAGCAGAGATCTTACAGGAGCCTATGGCTACACCTTC. This codes for CATSRDLTGAYGYTF.

This chain joins TRBV18 and TRBJ1-1; possibly TRBD1 for D (6 bases). The V gene's germline CDR1 is KGHSH and CDR2 LQKENI. The V and J ends lost 3 bases and 1 base respectively, with 9 bases between them. This CDR3 region has 14 residues. Here the CDR3 DNA reads TGTGCCAGCTCACCGACAGGTTCGAACACTGAAGCTTTCTTT. As protein: CASSPTGSNTEAFF.